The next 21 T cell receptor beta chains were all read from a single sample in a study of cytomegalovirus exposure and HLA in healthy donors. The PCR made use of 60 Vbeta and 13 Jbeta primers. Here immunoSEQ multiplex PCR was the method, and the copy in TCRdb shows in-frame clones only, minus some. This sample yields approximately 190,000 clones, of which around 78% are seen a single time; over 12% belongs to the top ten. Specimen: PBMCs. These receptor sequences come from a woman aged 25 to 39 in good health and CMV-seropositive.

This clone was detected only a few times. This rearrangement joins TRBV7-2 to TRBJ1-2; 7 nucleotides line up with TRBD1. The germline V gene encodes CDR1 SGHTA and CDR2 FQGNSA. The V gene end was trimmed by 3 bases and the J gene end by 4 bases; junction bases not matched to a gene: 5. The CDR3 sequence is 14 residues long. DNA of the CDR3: TGTGCCAGCAGCTTTCTGGGACAGAGCTATGGCTACACCTTC. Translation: CASSFLGQSYGYTF.

The CDR3 protein is CASSLTNGALGENTEAFF. The CDR3 DNA sequence: TGCGCCAGCAGCTTGACCAATGGCGCCTTAGGGGAGAACACTGAAGCTTTCTTT. The rearrangement links TRBV5-1 to TRBJ1-1; perhaps TRBD1 as D (5 bases). Germline V gene sequence: CDR1 SGHRS, CDR2 YFSETQ. V lost 1 base, J lost 1 base, and 20 bases lay in between. The CDR3 covers 18 residues. Looking up the rest from reference TRBV5-1 and TRBJ1-1 gives the full variable domain: KAGVTQTPRYLIKTRGQQVTLSCSPISGHRSVSWYQQTPGQGLQFLFEYFSETQRNKGNFPGRFSGRQFSNSRSEMNVSTLELGDSALYLCASSLTNGALGENTEAFFGQGTRLTVV.

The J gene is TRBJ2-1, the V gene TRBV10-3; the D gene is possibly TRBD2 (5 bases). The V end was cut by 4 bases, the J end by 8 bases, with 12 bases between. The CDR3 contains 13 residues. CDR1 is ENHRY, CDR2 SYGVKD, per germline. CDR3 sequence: CAISVQEADEQFF. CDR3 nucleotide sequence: TGTGCCATCAGTGTCCAGGAGGCTGATGAGCAGTTCTTC.

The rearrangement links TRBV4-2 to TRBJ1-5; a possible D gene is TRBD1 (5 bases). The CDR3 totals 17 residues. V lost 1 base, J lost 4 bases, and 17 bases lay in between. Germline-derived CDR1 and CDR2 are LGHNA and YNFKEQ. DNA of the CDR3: TGTGCCAGCAGCCAAGTGGGAGGGGCGGGAGGTAATCAGCCCCAGCATTTT. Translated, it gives CASSQVGGAGGNQPQHF.

CDR3 nucleotide sequence: TGTGCCAGCAGCTTAGTAGGGACAGGGGAAGAAGCTTTCTTT. This sequence encodes CASSLVGTGEEAFF. The rearrangement uses TRBV7-9 and TRBJ1-1; 10 nucleotides align to TRBD1. Germline CDR1 SEHNR, CDR2 FQNEAQ (reference sequence). The CDR3 runs to 14 residues. The J segment lost 8 bases and the V segment lost 1 base, leaving 4 bases of the junction unmatched.

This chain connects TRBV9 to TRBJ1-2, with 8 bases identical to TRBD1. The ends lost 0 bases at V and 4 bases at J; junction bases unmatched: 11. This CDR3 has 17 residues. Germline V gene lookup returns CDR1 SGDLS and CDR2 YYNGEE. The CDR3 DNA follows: TGTGCCAGCAGCGTAGGAGGACAGGGAGAAGGCGTCTATGGCTACACCTTC. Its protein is CASSVGGQGEGVYGYTF.

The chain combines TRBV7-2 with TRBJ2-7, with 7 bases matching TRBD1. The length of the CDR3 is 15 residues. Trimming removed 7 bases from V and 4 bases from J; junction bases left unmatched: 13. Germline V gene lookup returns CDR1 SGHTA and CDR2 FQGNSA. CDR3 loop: CASTYGTVGGYEQYF. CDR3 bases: TGTGCCAGCACTTATGGGACAGTGGGTGGTTACGAGCAGTACTTC.

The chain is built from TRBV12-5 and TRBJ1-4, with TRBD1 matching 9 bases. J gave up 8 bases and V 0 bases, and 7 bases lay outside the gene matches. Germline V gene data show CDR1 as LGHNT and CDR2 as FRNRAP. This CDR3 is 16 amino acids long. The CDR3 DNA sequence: TGTGCTAGTGGTTTGGTACGGGACAGGGATGGGGAAAAACTGTTTTTT. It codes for CASGLVRDRDGEKLFF.

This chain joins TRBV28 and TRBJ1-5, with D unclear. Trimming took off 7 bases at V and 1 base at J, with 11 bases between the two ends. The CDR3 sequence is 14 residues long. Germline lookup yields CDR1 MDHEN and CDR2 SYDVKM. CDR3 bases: TGTGCCAGCAAAACTTCCGGGAGCAATCAGCCCCAGCATTTT. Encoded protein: CASKTSGSNQPQHF.

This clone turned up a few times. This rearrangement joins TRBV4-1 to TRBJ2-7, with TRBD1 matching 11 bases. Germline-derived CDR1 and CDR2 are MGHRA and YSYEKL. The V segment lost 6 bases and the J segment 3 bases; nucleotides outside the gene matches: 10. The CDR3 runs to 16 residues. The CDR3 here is CASSQPRDRGYYEQYF. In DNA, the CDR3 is TGCGCCAGCAGTCAACCCCGGGACAGGGGGTACTACGAGCAGTACTTC.

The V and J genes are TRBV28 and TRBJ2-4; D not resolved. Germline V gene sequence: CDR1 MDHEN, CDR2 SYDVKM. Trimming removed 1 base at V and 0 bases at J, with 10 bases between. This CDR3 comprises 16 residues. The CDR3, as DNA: TGTGCCAGCAGTTTATTGGCGGAACTAGCCAAAAACATTCAGTACTTC. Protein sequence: CASSLLAELAKNIQYF.

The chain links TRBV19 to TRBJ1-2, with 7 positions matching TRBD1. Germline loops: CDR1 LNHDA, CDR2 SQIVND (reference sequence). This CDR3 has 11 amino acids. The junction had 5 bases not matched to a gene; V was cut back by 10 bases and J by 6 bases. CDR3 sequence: CATQQGNGYTF. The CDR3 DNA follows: TGTGCCACCCAACAGGGGAATGGCTACACCTTC.

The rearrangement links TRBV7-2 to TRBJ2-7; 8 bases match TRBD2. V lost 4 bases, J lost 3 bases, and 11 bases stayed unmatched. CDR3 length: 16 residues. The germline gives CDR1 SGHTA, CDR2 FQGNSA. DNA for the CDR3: TGTGCCAGCAGCTCCCGGCAGGGTAGCGGGGTCTACGAGCAGTACTTC. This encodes CASSSRQGSGVYEQYF. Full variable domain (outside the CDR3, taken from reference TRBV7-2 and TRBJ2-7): GAGVSQSPSNKVTEKGKDVELRCDPISGHTALYWYRQSLGQGLEFLIYFQGNSAPDKSGLPSDRFSAERTGGSVSTLTIQRTQQEDSAVYLCASSSRQGSGVYEQYFGPGTRLTVT.

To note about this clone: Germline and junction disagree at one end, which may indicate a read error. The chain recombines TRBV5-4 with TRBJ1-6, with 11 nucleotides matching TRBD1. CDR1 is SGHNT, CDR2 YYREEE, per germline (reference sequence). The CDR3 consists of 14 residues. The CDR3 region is CASRRDRGGSPPHF. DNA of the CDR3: TGTGCCAGCAGAAGGGACAGGGGGGGTTCACCCCCCCACTTT. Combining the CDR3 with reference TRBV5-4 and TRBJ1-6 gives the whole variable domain ETGVTQSPTHLIKTRGQQVTLRCSSQSGHNTVSWYQQALGQGPQFIFQYYREEENGRGNFPPRFSGLQFPNYSSELNVNALELDDSALYLCASRRDRGGSPPHFGNGTRLTVT.

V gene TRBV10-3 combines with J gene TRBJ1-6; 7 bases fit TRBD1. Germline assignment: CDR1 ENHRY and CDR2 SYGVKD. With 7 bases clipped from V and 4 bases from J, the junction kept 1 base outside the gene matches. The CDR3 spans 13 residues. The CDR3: CAIKGQYNSPLHF. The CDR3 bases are TGTGCCATCAAGGGACAGTATAATTCACCCCTCCACTTT.

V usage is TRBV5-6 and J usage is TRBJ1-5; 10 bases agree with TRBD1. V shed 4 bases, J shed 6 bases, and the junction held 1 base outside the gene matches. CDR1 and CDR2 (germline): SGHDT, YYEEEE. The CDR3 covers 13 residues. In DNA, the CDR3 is TGTGCCAGCAGCGGACAGGGGGGTCAGCCCCAGCATTTT. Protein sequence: CASSGQGGQPQHF.

The DNA of the CDR3 is TGTGCCAGCAGCTTAGGGTTCAGCGGGGGGTTAAATGAGCAGTTCTTC. Its protein product is CASSLGFSGGLNEQFF. V usage is TRBV7-9 and J usage is TRBJ2-1; 9 bases map to TRBD2. The V gene's germline CDR1 is SEHNR and CDR2 FQNEAQ (reference sequence). J was trimmed by 7 bases and V by 1 base; bases with no gene match: 8. CDR3 length: 16 amino acids. Full variable domain (missing parts from reference TRBV7-9 and TRBJ2-1): DTGVSQNPRHKITKRGQNVTFRCDPISEHNRLYWYRQTLGQGPEFLTYFQNEAQLEKSRLLSDRFSAERPKGSFSTLEIQRTEQGDSAMYLCASSLGFSGGLNEQFFGPGTRLTVL.

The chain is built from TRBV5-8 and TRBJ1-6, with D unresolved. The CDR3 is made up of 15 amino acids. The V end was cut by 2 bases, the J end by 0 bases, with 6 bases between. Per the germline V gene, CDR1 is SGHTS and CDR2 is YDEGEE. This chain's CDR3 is CASSLRGSYNSPLHF. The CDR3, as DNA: TGTGCCAGCAGCTTACGGGGCTCCTATAATTCACCCCTCCACTTT.

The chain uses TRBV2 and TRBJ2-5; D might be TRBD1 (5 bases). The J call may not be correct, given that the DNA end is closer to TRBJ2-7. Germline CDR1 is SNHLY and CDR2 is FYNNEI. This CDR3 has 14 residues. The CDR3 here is CASSDRRSSYEQYF. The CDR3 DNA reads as TGTGCCAGCAGCGACAGAAGAAGCTCCTACGAGCAGTACTTC.

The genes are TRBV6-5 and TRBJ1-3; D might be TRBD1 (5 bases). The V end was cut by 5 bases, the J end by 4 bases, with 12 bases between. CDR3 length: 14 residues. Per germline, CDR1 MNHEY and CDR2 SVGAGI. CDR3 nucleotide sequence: TGTGCCAGCAGTGTCGGGACTGACGGAAACACCATATATTTT. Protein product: CASSVGTDGNTIYF.

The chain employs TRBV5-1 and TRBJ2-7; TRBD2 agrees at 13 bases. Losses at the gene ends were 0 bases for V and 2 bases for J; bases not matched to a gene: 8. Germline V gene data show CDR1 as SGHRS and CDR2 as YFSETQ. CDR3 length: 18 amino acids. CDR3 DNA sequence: TGCGCCAGCAGCTTGGAGGGACTAGCGGGACCAAATGCCTACGAGCAGTACTTC. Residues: CASSLEGLAGPNAYEQYF. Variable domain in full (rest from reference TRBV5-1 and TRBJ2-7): KAGVTQTPRYLIKTRGQQVTLSCSPISGHRSVSWYQQTPGQGLQFLFEYFSETQRNKGNFPGRFSGRQFSNSRSEMNVSTLELGDSALYLCASSLEGLAGPNAYEQYFGPGTRLTVT.